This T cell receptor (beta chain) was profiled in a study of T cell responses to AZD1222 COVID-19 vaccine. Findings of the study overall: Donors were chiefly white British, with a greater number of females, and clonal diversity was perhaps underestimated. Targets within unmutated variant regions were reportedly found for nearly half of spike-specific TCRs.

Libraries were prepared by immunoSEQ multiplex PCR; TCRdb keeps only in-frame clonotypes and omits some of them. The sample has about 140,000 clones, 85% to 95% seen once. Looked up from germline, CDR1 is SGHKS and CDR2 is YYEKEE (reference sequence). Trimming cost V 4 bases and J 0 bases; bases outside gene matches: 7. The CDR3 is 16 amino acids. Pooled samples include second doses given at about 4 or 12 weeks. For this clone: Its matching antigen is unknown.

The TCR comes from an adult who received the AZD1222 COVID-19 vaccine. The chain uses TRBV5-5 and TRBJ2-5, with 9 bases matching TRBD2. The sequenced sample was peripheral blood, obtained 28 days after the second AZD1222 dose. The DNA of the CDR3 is TGTGCCAGCAGCGCGGGAGGGGGAAGGTACCAAGAGACCCAGTACTTC. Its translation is CASSAGGGRYQETQYF. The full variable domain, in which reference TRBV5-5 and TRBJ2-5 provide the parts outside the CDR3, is DAGVTQSPTHLIKTRGQQVTLRCSPISGHKSVSWYQQVLGQGPQFIFQYYEKEERGRGNFPDRFSARQFPNYSSELNVNALLLGDSALYLCASSAGGGRYQETQYFGPGTRLLVL.